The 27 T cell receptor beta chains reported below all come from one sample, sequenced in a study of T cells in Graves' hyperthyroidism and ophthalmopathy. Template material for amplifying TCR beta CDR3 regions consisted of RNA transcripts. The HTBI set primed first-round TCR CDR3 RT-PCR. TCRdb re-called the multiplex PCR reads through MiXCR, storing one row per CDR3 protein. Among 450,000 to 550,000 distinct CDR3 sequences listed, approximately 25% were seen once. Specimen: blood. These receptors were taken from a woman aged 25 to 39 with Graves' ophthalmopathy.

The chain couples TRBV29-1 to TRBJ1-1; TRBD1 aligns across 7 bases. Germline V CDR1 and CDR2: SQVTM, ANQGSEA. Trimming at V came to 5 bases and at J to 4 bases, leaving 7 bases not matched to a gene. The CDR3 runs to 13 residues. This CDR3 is CSVSRQGGTEAFF. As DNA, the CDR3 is TGCAGCGTTTCTCGACAGGGCGGCACTGAAGCTTTCTTT.

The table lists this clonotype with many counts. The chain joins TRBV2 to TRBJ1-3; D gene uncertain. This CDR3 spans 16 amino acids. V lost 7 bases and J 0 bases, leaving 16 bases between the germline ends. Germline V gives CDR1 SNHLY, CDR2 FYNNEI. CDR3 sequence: CASTGGRHSSGNTIYF. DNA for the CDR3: TGTGCCAGCACGGGTGGGAGACACAGCTCTGGAAACACCATATATTTT.

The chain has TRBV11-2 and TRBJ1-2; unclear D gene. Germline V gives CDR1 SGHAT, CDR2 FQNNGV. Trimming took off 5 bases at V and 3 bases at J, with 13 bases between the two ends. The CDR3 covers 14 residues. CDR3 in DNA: TGTGCCAGCAGCCCTGAGTTACGGTACTATGGCTACACCTTC. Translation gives CASSPELRYYGYTF.

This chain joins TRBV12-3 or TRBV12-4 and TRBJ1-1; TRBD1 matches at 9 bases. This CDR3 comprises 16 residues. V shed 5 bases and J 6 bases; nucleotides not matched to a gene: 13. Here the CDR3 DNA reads TGTGCCAGCAGTCCCTCTCCGGGACAGGGCAGCTCTGAAGCTTTCTTT. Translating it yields CASSPSPGQGSSEAFF.

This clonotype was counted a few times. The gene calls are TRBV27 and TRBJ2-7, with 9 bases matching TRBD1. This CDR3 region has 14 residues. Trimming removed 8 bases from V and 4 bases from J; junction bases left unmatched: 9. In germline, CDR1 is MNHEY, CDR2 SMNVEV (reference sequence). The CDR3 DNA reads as TGTGCCAGCCATACAGGGGGCGTTAGTTACGAGCAGTACTTC. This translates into CASHTGGVSYEQYF.

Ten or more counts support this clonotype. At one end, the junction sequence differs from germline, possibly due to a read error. The CDR3 protein is CASSPGQAEGYTF. CDR3 sequence (DNA): TGTGCTAGCAGCCCAGGACAGGCGGAGGGCTACACCTTC. This chain connects TRBV7-7 to TRBJ1-2; 7 positions match TRBD1. Germline loops: CDR1 SSHAT, CDR2 FNYEAQ (reference sequence). The CDR3 is made up of 13 amino acids.

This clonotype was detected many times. CDR3: CASSYSRGGGGYTF. CDR3 DNA sequence: TGTGCCAGCAGTTACTCGAGGGGGGGAGGGGGCTACACCTTC. The chain recombines TRBV6-5 with TRBJ1-2; D might be TRBD1 (6 bases). V shed 0 bases and J shed 8 bases, with 13 bases lying between them. Germline-derived CDR1 and CDR2 are MNHEY and SVGAGI. The CDR3 runs to 14 residues.

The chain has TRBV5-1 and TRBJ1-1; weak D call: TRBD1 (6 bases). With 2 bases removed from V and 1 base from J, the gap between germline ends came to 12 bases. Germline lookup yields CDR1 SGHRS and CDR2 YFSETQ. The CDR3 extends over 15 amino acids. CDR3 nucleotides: TGCGCCAGCAGCTTTACGGGAGGGGGGAACACTGAAGCTTTCTTT. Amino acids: CASSFTGGGNTEAFF.

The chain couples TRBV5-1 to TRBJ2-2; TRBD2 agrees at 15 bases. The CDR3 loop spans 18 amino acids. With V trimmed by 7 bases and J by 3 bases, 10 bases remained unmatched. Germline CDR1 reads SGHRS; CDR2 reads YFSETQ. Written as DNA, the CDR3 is TGCGCCAGCCGGACCGCGGGACTAGCGGGAGGTGACACCGGGGAGCTGTTTTTT. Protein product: CASRTAGLAGGDTGELFF.

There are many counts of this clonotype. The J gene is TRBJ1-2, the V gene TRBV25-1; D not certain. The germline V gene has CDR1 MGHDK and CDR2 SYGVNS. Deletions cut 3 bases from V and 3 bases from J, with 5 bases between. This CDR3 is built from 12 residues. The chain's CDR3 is CASSEGHYGYTF. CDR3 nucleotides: TGTGCCAGCAGTGAGGGTCACTATGGCTACACCTTC.

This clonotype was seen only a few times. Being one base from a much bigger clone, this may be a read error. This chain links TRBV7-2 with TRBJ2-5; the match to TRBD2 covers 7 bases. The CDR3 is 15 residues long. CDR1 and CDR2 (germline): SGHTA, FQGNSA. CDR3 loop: CASSLVRAGVETKYF. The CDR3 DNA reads TGTGCCAGCAGCTTAGTTCGGGCGGGGGTAGAGACCAAGTACTTC.

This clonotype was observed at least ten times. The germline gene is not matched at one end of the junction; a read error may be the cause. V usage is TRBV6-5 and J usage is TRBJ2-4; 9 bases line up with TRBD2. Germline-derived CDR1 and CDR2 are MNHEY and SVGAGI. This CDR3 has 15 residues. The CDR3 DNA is TGTGCCAGCAGTTACGGGCGGGGGGGCGCAAACATTAAGTACTTC. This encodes CASSYGRGGANIKYF.

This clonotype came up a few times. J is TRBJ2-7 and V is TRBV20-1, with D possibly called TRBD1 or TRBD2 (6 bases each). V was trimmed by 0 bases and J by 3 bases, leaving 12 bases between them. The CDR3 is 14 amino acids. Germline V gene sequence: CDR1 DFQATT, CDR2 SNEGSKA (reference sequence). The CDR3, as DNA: TGCAGTGCTAGAGATACCGGGGGCCTCTACGAGCAGTACTTC. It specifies CSARDTGGLYEQYF.

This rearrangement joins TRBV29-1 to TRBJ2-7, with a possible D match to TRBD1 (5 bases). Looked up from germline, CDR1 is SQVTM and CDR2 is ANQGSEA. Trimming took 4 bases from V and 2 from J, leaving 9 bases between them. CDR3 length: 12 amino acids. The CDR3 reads CSVAGSAYEQYF. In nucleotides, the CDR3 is TGCAGCGTTGCAGGGTCGGCCTACGAGCAGTACTTC.

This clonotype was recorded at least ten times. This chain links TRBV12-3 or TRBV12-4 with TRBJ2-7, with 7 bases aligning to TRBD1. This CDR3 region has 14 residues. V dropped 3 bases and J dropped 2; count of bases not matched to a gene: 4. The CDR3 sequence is CASSLGTEAYEQYF. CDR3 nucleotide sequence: TGTGCCAGCAGTTTGGGGACAGAAGCCTACGAGCAGTACTTC.

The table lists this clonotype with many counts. In nucleotides, the CDR3 is TGCAGTGCTAGACTTCAGGGGGGGAACGAGCAGTACTTC. This sequence encodes CSARLQGGNEQYF. The chain has TRBV20-1 and TRBJ2-7, with D perhaps assigned TRBD1 or TRBD2 (7 bases each). Germline V lookup: CDR1 DFQATT, CDR2 SNEGSKA (reference sequence). The CDR3 length is 13 residues. Trimming removed 2 bases at V and 5 bases at J, with 13 bases between.

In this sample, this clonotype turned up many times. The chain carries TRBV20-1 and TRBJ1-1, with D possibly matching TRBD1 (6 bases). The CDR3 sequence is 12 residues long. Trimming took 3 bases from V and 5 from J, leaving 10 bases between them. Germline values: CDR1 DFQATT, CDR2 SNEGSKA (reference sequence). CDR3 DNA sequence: TGCAGTGCTAGTGAGGGGGTGACTGAAGCTTTCTTT. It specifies CSASEGVTEAFF.

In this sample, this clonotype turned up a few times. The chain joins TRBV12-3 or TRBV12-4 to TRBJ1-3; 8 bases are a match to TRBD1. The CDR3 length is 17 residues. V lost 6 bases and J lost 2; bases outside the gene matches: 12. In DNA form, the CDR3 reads TGTGCCAGCAGCCACGACAGGGGAGCGGTACCTGGAAACACCATATATTTT. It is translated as CASSHDRGAVPGNTIYF.

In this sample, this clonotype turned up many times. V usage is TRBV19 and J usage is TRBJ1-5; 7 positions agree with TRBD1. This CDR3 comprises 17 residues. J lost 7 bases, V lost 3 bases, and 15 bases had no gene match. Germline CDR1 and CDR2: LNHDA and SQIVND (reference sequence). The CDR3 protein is CASSIPLRRGLEQPQHF. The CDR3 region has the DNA TGTGCCAGTAGTATTCCACTCCGAAGGGGGCTTGAACAGCCCCAGCATTTT.

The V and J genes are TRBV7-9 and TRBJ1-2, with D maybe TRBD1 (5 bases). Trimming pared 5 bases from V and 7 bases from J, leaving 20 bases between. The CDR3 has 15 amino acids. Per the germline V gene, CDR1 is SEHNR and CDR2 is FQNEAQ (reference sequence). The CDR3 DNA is TGTGCCAGCAGCCCTGGGCAGGGAGGACTCCGTGGCTACACCTTC. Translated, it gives CASSPGQGGLRGYTF.

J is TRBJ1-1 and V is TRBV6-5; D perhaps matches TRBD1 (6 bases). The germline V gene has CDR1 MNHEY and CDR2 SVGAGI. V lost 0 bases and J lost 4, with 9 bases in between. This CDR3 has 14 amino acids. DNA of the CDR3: TGTGCCAGCAGTTACTCGCGCAGGGGCACTGAAGCTTTCTTT. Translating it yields CASSYSRRGTEAFF.

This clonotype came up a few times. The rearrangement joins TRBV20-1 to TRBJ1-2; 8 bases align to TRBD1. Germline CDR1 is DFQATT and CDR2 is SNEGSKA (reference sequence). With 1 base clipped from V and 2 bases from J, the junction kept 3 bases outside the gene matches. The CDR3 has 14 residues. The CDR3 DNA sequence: TGCAGTGCTAGAGTTAGGACAGGGAACTATGGCTACACCTTC. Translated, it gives CSARVRTGNYGYTF.

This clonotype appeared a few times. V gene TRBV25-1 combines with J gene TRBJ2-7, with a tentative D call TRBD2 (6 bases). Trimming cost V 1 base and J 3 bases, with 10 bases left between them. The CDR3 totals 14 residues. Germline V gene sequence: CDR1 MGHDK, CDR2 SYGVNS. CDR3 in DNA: TGTGCCAGCAGTGAATTAACGGGAGTCTACGAGCAGTACTTC. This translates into CASSELTGVYEQYF.

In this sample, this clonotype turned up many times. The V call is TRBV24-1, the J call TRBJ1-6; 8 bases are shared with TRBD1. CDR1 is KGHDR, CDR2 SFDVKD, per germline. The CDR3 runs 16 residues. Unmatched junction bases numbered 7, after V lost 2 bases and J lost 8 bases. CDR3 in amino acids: CATSDSSGGPDSPLHF. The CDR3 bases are TGTGCCACCAGTGATTCCTCAGGGGGCCCAGATTCACCCCTCCACTTT.

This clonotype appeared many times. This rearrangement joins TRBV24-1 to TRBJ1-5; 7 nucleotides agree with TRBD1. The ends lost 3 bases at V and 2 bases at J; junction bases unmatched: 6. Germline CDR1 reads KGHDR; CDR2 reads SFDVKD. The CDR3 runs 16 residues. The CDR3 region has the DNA TGTGCCACCAGTGATACCCGCAGGGGGGGCAATCAGCCCCAGCATTTT. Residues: CATSDTRRGGNQPQHF.

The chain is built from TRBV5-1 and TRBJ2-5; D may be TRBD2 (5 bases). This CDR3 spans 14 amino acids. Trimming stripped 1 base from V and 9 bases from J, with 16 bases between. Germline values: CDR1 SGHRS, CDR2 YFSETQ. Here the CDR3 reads CASSLNRGGRAQYF. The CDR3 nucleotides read TGCGCCAGCAGCTTGAACAGAGGAGGAAGGGCCCAGTACTTC.

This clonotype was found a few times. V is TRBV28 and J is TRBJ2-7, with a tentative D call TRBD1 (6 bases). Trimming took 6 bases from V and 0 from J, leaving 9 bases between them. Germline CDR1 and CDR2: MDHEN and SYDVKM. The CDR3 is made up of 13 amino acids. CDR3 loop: CASRDSTSYEQYF. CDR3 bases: TGTGCCAGCAGGGACAGTACCTCCTACGAGCAGTACTTC.